This T cell receptor beta chain was obtained from a study of blood T cell repertoires in COVID-19. Sequencing was performed with immunoSEQ multiplex PCR; in TCRdb, only in-frame clones are kept and a portion is missing. This sample carries around 50,000 clones, over 75% of them seen once, and the ten largest clones take around 4.5%. The sequenced material came from peripheral blood. This TCR was recovered from a man aged 40-49 years with active COVID-19.

Here the CDR3 reads CASSLGSTGGVLDTQYF. CDR3 sequence (DNA): TGCGCCAGCAGCCTAGGCTCCACAGGGGGCGTTTTAGATACGCAGTATTTT. This rearrangement joins TRBV4-1 to TRBJ2-3; TRBD1 agrees at 9 bases. The germline CDR1 and CDR2 sequences are MGHRA and YSYEKL. The length of the CDR3 is 17 residues. With 4 bases clipped from V and 5 bases from J, the junction kept 13 bases outside the gene matches.